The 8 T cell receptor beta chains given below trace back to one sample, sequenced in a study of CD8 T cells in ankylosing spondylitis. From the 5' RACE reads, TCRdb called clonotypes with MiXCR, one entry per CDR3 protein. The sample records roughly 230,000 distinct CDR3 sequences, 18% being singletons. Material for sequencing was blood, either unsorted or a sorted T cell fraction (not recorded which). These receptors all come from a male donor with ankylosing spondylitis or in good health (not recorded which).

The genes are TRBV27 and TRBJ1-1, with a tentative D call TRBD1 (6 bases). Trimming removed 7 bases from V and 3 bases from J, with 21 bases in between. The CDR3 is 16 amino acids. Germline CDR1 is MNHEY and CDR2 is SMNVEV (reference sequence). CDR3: CASTGVRGVGDTEAFF. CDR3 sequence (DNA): TGTGCCAGCACGGGGGTCAGGGGCGTAGGGGACACTGAAGCTTTCTTT.

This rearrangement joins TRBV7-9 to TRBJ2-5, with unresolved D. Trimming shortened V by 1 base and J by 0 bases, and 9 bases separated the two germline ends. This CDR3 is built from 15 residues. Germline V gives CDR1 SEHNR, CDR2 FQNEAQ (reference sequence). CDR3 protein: CASSLEGDNQETQYF. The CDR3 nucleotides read TGTGCCAGCAGCTTAGAGGGTGACAACCAAGAGACCCAGTACTTC.

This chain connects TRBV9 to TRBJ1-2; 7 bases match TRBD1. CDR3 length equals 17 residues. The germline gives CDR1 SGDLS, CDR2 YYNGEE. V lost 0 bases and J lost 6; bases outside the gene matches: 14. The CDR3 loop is CASSVALSAGGVHGYTF. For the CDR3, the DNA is TGTGCCAGCAGCGTAGCTCTCTCGGCAGGGGGGGTCCATGGCTACACCTTC.

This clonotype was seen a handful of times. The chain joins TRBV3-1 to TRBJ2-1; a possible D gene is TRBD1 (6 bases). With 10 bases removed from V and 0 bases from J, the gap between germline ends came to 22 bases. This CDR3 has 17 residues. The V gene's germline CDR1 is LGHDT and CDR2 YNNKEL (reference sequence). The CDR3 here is CATCQAGVVISYNEQFF. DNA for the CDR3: TGTGCCACCTGCCAAGCAGGGGTTGTCATCTCCTACAATGAGCAGTTCTTC.

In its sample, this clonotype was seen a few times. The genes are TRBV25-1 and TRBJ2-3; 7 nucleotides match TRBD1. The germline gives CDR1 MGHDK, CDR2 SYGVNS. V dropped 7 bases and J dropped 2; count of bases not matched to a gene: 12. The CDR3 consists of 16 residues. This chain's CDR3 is CASNSGTETYTDTQYF. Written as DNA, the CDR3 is TGTGCCAGCAACTCCGGGACAGAAACTTACACAGATACGCAGTATTTT.

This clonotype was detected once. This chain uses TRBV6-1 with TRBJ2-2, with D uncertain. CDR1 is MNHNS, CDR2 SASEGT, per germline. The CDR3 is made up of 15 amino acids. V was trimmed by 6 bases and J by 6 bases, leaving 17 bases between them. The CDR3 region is CASSVEPGGSGELFF. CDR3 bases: TGTGCCAGCAGCGTCGAGCCGGGCGGATCCGGGGAGCTGTTTTTT.

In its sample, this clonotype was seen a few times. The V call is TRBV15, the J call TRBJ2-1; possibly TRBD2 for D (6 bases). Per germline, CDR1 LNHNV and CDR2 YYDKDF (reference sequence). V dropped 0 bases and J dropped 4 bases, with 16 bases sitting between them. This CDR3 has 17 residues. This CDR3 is CATSRDLSGSIYNEQFF. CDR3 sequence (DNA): TGTGCCACCAGCAGAGATCTGAGCGGGTCCATATACAATGAGCAGTTCTTC.

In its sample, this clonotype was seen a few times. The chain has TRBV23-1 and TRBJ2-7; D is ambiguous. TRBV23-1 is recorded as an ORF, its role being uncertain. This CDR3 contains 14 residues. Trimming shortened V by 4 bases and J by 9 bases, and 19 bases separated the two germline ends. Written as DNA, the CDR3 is TGCGCCAGCAGTCCTCCCCGTGAAGGGCCTTGGCAGTACTTC. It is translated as CASSPPREGPWQYF.